Below, 5 T cell receptor beta chains from the same sample are listed, as sequenced in a study of cytomegalovirus exposure and HLA in healthy donors. PCR employed 60 Vbeta and 13 Jbeta primers. The data were produced by immunoSEQ multiplex PCR, yet TCRdb's version contains in-frame clones alone and is incomplete. The profile covers over 100,000 clones, with about 69% appearing a single time and approximately 4.8% taken by the ten largest. The source material was PBMCs. These receptor sequences come from a human donor in good health.

The gene calls are TRBV27 and TRBJ2-7; TRBD1 matches at 9 bases. The length of the CDR3 is 15 residues. Looked up from germline, CDR1 is MNHEY and CDR2 is SMNVEV (reference sequence). The V gene end was trimmed by 6 bases and the J gene end by 3 bases; junction bases not matched to a gene: 9. This CDR3 reads CASSLAGTGSYEQYF. For the CDR3, the DNA is TGTGCCAGCAGCCTAGCCGGGACAGGGAGCTACGAGCAGTACTTC.

The chain is built from TRBV6-1 and TRBJ2-7; a weak D match, TRBD1 (6 bases). This CDR3 region has 12 residues. The germline gives CDR1 MNHNS, CDR2 SASEGT. Trimming left V 4 bases short and J 5 bases short, with 9 bases between. This CDR3 reads CASSVQGNEQYF. The CDR3 nucleotides read TGTGCCAGCAGTGTACAGGGCAACGAGCAGTACTTC.

V gene TRBV11-2 combines with J gene TRBJ2-5; D unresolved. This CDR3 has 13 amino acids. Per the germline V gene, CDR1 is SGHAT and CDR2 is FQNNGV. V lost 1 base, J lost 4 bases, and 7 bases lay in between. The CDR3 nucleotides are TGTGCCAGCAGCTTAGGGAGATTAGAGACCCAGTACTTC. Translation gives CASSLGRLETQYF. The full variable domain, its missing parts supplied by reference TRBV11-2 and TRBJ2-5, is EAGVAQSPRYKIIEKRQSVAFWCNPISGHATLYWYQQILGQGPKLLIQFQNNGVVDDSQLPKDRFSAERLKGVDSTLKIQPAKLEDSAVYLCASSLGRLETQYFGPGTRLLVL.

The V gene is TRBV4-1, the J gene TRBJ2-7; TRBD1 aligns across 7 bases. Looked up from germline, CDR1 is MGHRA and CDR2 is YSYEKL. This CDR3 is 15 amino acids long. With V trimmed by 0 bases and J by 1 base, 3 bases remained unmatched. DNA of the CDR3: TGCGCCAGCAGCCAAGAAGGGACAGATTCCTACGAGCAGTACTTC. It yields the protein CASSQEGTDSYEQYF.

The chain recombines TRBV19 with TRBJ2-7; unclear D gene. The CDR3 has 12 amino acids. Per germline, CDR1 LNHDA and CDR2 SQIVND (reference sequence). The germline V and J ends were trimmed by 7 bases and 2 bases, with 9 bases remaining between them. CDR3 protein: CASKDGAYEQYF. The DNA for the CDR3 is TGTGCCAGTAAAGACGGAGCCTACGAGCAGTACTTC.